The 16 T cell receptor beta chains listed next were all sequenced from one sample in a study of blood T cell repertoires in COVID-19 (dated by TCRdb to the early 2020s). The protocol used for the library was the immunoSEQ multiplex PCR assay. The source is immuneACCESS, and TCRdb retained only in-frame sequences with V and J called. Part of the clones is not carried over; for the studies checked, unresolved V genes explain less than half of this, and the remainder is unexplained. Counted in this sample were around 290,000 clones; roughly nine tenths of them appeared once. The top ten clones comprise about 2.2% of the sample. Sequenced material: peripheral blood. These receptors were collected from a woman aged 25 to 45 with COVID-19, enrolled during active disease.

The gene calls are TRBV14 and TRBJ1-1, with unresolved D. Germline CDR1 SGHDN, CDR2 FVKESK. The CDR3 runs to 15 residues. The V and J ends lost 0 bases and 2 bases respectively, with 10 bases between them. This CDR3 is CASSQDRVLNTEAFF. CDR3 bases: TGTGCCAGCAGCCAAGATCGCGTCCTTAACACTGAAGCTTTCTTT.

This chain links TRBV18 with TRBJ2-7; 9 bases fit TRBD2. This CDR3 spans 14 amino acids. The germline gives CDR1 KGHSH, CDR2 LQKENI. J was trimmed by 0 bases and V by 6 bases; bases with no gene match: 3. This CDR3 reads CASSPGLASYEQYF. In DNA, the CDR3 is TGTGCCAGCTCGCCGGGACTAGCCTCCTACGAGCAGTACTTC.

This chain links TRBV7-9 with TRBJ1-1; possibly TRBD1 for D (6 bases). CDR1 is SEHNR, CDR2 FQNEAQ, per germline (reference sequence). There are 12 residues in the CDR3. V shed 1 base and J shed 9 bases, with 9 bases lying between them. The DNA of the CDR3 is TGTGCCAGCAGCTTAGGGGGGACACAAGCTTTCTTT. This encodes CASSLGGTQAFF.

The chain uses TRBV20-1 and TRBJ1-5, with D tentatively TRBD1 (5 bases). This CDR3 is built from 14 residues. The germline V and J ends were trimmed by 3 bases and 3 bases, with 12 bases remaining between them. CDR1 and CDR2 from the germline V gene are DFQATT and SNEGSKA (reference sequence). The CDR3: CSASADSLNQPQHF. CDR3 in DNA: TGCAGTGCTAGTGCCGACAGTCTCAATCAGCCCCAGCATTTT.

This clone was seen just once. This chain uses TRBV18 with TRBJ1-3, with D uncertain. The CDR3 sequence is 14 residues long. V lost 6 bases and J 0 bases, leaving 9 bases between the germline ends. Germline CDR1 reads KGHSH; CDR2 reads LQKENI. The CDR3 loop is CASSTGSSGNTIYF. Written as DNA, the CDR3 is TGTGCCAGCTCGACGGGGAGCTCTGGAAACACCATATATTTT.

This clone was picked up one time. The chain joins TRBV7-2 to TRBJ1-6; no firm D call. V dropped 5 bases and J dropped 6 bases, with 17 bases sitting between them. Looked up from germline, CDR1 is SGHTA and CDR2 is FQGNSA. This CDR3 has 16 residues. CDR3: CASSPGSGIPNSPLHF. In DNA, the CDR3 is TGTGCCAGCAGCCCGGGGTCGGGGATCCCTAATTCACCCCTCCACTTT.

The chain recombines TRBV29-1 with TRBJ2-7; 7 bases match TRBD1. The CDR3 spans 14 residues. The V gene's germline CDR1 is SQVTM and CDR2 ANQGSEA. The J segment lost 3 bases and the V segment lost 3 bases, leaving 8 bases of the junction unmatched. DNA of the CDR3: TGCAGCGTTGATTTTAGGGGGCCGATCTACGAGCAGTACTTC. Protein sequence: CSVDFRGPIYEQYF.

The chain links TRBV5-1 to TRBJ2-3, with 9 bases identical to TRBD2. Per germline, CDR1 SGHRS and CDR2 YFSETQ. The V gene end was trimmed by 0 bases and the J gene end by 3 bases; junction bases not matched to a gene: 14. The CDR3 totals 19 residues. The CDR3: CASSLEGSGGEVVTDTQYF. CDR3 DNA: TGCGCCAGCAGCTTGGAGGGTAGCGGGGGAGAGGTTGTGACAGATACGCAGTATTTT.

The chain is built from TRBV6-5 and TRBJ1-5; D is unclear. Germline V gives CDR1 MNHEY, CDR2 SVGAGI. The CDR3 contains 13 residues. V shed 6 bases and J shed 7 bases, with 13 bases lying between them. For the CDR3, the DNA is TGTGCCAGCAGCCCGCCGGAGCGCCAGCCCCAGCATTTT. This translates into CASSPPERQPQHF.

V usage is TRBV2 and J usage is TRBJ2-7; perhaps TRBD2 as D (5 bases). Trimming took 4 bases from V and 6 from J, leaving 16 bases between them. The CDR3 is 14 residues long. Per the germline V gene, CDR1 is SNHLY and CDR2 is FYNNEI. CDR3 region: CASSGPDFGREQYF. The CDR3 region has the DNA TGTGCCAGCAGTGGTCCGGACTTTGGACGCGAGCAGTACTTC.

The rearrangement joins TRBV5-8 to TRBJ1-1; 7 bases map to TRBD1. Germline assignment: CDR1 SGHTS and CDR2 YDEGEE. The CDR3 totals 15 residues. The V gene end was trimmed by 4 bases and the J gene end by 8 bases; junction bases not matched to a gene: 14. In DNA form, the CDR3 reads TGTGCCAGCAGCCCTTTCCAGGGGGTTAGGTCGGAAGCTTTCTTT. Amino acids: CASSPFQGVRSEAFF.

The CDR3 spells CASSAQREPQHF. The CDR3 DNA sequence: TGTGCCAGCAGCGCCCAGCGGGAGCCCCAGCATTTT. The J gene is TRBJ1-5, the V gene TRBV28; D gene uncertain. This CDR3 is 12 amino acids long. Deletions cut 6 bases from V and 8 bases from J, with 11 bases between. Germline V gene lookup returns CDR1 MDHEN and CDR2 SYDVKM.

V gene TRBV6-5 combines with J gene TRBJ2-1; D is perhaps TRBD2 (6 bases). V was pared by 8 bases and J by 5 bases, with 19 bases between. Germline assignment: CDR1 MNHEY and CDR2 SVGAGI. The CDR3 totals 15 residues. CDR3 sequence: CASRPRAGLHNEQFF. The CDR3 DNA follows: TGTGCCAGCCGACCTAGGGCGGGGCTACACAATGAGCAGTTCTTC.

The table lists this clone with a few counts. The chain links TRBV5-4 to TRBJ2-7; 7 positions agree with TRBD2. The J segment lost 1 base and the V segment lost 4 bases, leaving 5 bases of the junction unmatched. Germline V gives CDR1 SGHNT, CDR2 YYREEE (reference sequence). This CDR3 contains 14 residues. The CDR3 here is CASSPFSGSYEQYF. As DNA, the CDR3 is TGTGCCAGCAGCCCCTTTAGCGGGTCCTACGAGCAGTACTTC.

The chain carries TRBV5-5 and TRBJ2-2, with D possibly matching TRBD1 (6 bases). CDR3 length equals 16 residues. V was pared by 5 bases and J by 0 bases, with 14 bases between. Germline CDR1 reads SGHKS; CDR2 reads YYEKEE (reference sequence). The CDR3, as DNA: TGTGCCAGCAGACACGGACAGTTCGCGAACACCGGGGAGCTGTTTTTT. It translates to CASRHGQFANTGELFF.

The V and J genes are TRBV3-1 (or the pseudogene TRBV3-2) and TRBJ2-3; 7 nucleotides align to TRBD2. The V segment lost 1 base and the J segment 8 bases; nucleotides outside the gene matches: 9. The CDR3 sequence is 15 residues long. From germline, CDR1 is LGHDT and CDR2 YNNKEL (reference sequence). The CDR3 sequence: CASSQVWAGVSTQYF. CDR3 DNA sequence: TGTGCCAGCAGCCAAGTTTGGGCGGGAGTAAGTACGCAGTATTTT.